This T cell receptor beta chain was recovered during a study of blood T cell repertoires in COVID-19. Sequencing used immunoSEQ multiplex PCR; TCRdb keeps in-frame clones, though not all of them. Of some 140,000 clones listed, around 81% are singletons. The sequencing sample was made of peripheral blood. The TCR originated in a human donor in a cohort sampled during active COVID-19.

The CDR3 region has the DNA TGTGCCAGCAGCCTTGGCCAGCGGGCCACCTACGAGCAGTACTTC. Protein: CASSLGQRATYEQYF. The V call is TRBV5-6, the J call TRBJ2-7, with D possibly being TRBD2 (6 bases). Trimming cost V 4 bases and J 2 bases, with 16 bases left between them. The CDR3 consists of 15 residues. Germline V gene data show CDR1 as SGHDT and CDR2 as YYEEEE.